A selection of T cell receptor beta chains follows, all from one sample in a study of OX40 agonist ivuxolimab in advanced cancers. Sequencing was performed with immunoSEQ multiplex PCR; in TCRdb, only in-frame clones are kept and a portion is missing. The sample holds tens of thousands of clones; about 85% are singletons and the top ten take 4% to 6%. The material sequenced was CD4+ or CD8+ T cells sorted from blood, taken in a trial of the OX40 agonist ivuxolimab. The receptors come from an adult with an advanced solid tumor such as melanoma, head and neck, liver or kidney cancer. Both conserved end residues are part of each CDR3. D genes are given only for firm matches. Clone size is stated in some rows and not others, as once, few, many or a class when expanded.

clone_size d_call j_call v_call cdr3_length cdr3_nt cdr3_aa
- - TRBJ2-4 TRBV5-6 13 TGTGCCAGCAGCTTGGGGCAATTAAACATTCAGTACTTC CASSLGQLNIQYF
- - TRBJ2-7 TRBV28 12 TGTGCCAGCACCAACTTACTTGGCCAGCAGTACTTC CASTNLLGQQYF
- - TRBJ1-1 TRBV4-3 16 TGCGCCAGCAGCCAAGAGGCAGGAGGCGAGAACACTGAAGCTTTCTTT CASSQEAGGENTEAFF
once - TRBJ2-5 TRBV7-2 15 TGTGCCAGCAGCTTAAGTCGCAGGGGCCAAGAGACCCAGTACTTC CASSLSRRGQETQYF
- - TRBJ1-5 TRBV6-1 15 TGTGCCAGCAGTGAAGCGCTGAGGGAAGGTCAGCCCCAGCATTTT CASSEALREGQPQHF
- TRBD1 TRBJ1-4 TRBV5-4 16 TGTGCCAGCAGCTTGGGATTCCAGGGGGGGAAAGAAAAACTGTTTTTT CASSLGFQGGKEKLFF
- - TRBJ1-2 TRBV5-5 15 TGTGCCAGCAGCTTGGAATCTCCCTCAAGGAGGGGCTACACCTTC CASSLESPSRRGYTF
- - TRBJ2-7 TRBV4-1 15 TGCGCCAGCAGCCGGAGGACAAGGGATCACCACGAGCAGTACTTC CASSRRTRDHHEQYF
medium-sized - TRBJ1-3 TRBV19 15 TGTGCCAGTAGTATTGCCGTTAGCTCTGGAAACACCATATATTTT CASSIAVSSGNTIYF
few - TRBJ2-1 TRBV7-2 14 TGTGCCAGCAGCTTTACTAGTGTCACCTCCGAGCAGTTCTTC CASSFTSVTSEQFF
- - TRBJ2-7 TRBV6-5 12 TGTGCCAGCAGTTCCCTACGACTAGAGCAGTACTTC CASSSLRLEQYF
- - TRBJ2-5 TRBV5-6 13 TGTGCCAGCAGCTTGACGACTCAAGAGACCCAGTACTTC CASSLTTQETQYF
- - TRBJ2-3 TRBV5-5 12 TGTGCCAGCGGACAACTTCAAGATACGCAGTATTTT CASGQLQDTQYF
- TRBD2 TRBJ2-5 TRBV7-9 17 TGTGCCAGCAGCCCTGAGCGGGAGGGCCGGTTGTTAGAGACCCAGTACTTC CASSPEREGRLLETQYF